The 31 T cell receptor beta chains below come from one sample, sequenced in a study of cytomegalovirus exposure and HLA in healthy donors. PCR primers comprised 60 Vbeta and 13 Jbeta primers. Profiling relied on immunoSEQ multiplex PCR, and the TCRdb table lists in-frame clones only, not all of them. Of around 280,000 clones listed, roughly 90% are singletons. Sequencing was performed on PBMCs. These receptors were taken from a woman younger than 30 in good health and CMV-seronegative.

As to this clone: Compared with germline, one end of the junction differs, possibly owing to a read error. The rearrangement uses TRBV9 and TRBJ2-3; 8 nucleotides line up with TRBD2. Germline values: CDR1 SGDLS, CDR2 YYNGEE. This CDR3 region has 15 residues. This chain's CDR3 is CASSVASGGADMQYF. CDR3 nucleotides: TGTGCCAGCAGCGTAGCTTCGGGGGGGGCAGATATGCAGTATTTT.

The genes are TRBV10-2 and TRBJ1-1; D is ambiguous. The CDR3 has 14 residues. Germline values: CDR1 WSHSY, CDR2 SAAADI. Trimming took off 3 bases at V and 0 bases at J, with 8 bases between the two ends. The CDR3 sequence: CASSETRVNTEAFF. CDR3 in DNA: TGCGCCAGCAGTGAAACTAGAGTGAACACTGAAGCTTTCTTT.

This chain connects TRBV7-8 to TRBJ2-7; the D is unclear. The CDR3 is 12 residues long. V lost 4 bases to trimming and J lost 4 bases, with 8 bases between them. Germline V lookup: CDR1 SGHVS, CDR2 FQNEAQ. The CDR3 nucleotides are TGTGCCAGCAGCTCCGACACGTACGAGCAGTACTTC. Its translation: CASSSDTYEQYF.

The J gene is TRBJ2-3, the V gene TRBV5-1; possibly TRBD2 for D (6 bases). The V gene's germline CDR1 is SGHRS and CDR2 YFSETQ. V was pared by 2 bases and J by 4 bases, with 17 bases between. CDR3 length: 16 amino acids. Here the CDR3 reads CASSFYGVGGSDTQYF. CDR3 nucleotides: TGCGCCAGCAGCTTTTACGGGGTAGGAGGGTCAGATACGCAGTATTTT.

J is TRBJ1-1 and V is TRBV15; 9 bases are a match to TRBD1. After removal of 3 bases from V and 13 bases from J, the junction contained 12 bases not matched to a gene. The V gene's germline CDR1 is LNHNV and CDR2 YYDKDF (reference sequence). The CDR3 covers 14 residues. The CDR3 DNA is TGTGCCACCAGCAGCTCCGGGACAGGGCGAGTAAATTTCTTT. Amino acids: CATSSSGTGRVNFF.

This rearrangement joins TRBV19 to TRBJ2-7; TRBD1 might be the D (7 bases). This CDR3 contains 16 residues. The V and J ends lost 5 bases and 3 bases respectively, with 20 bases between them. From germline, CDR1 is LNHDA and CDR2 SQIVND (reference sequence). Here the CDR3 DNA reads TGTGCCAGTAGTCTTCAGGGGGGTCAAGGGGGCTACGAGCAGTACTTC. Amino acid sequence: CASSLQGGQGGYEQYF.

This clone was counted only a few times. The rearrangement links TRBV25-1 to TRBJ2-7; D perhaps matches TRBD1 (6 bases). Trimming shortened V by 8 bases and J by 0 bases, and 14 bases separated the two germline ends. CDR3 length: 14 amino acids. Germline assignment: CDR1 MGHDK and CDR2 SYGVNS. CDR3 in amino acids: CASHGQSISYEQYF. CDR3 coding DNA: TGTGCCAGCCATGGACAGTCTATCTCCTACGAGCAGTACTTC.

The CDR3 coding sequence is TGTGCCAGCAGTTTACAGGGGCGTTCCTACGAGCAGTACTTC. This translates into CASSLQGRSYEQYF. The chain is built from TRBV28 and TRBJ2-7; tentative D call: TRBD1 (6 bases). CDR1 and CDR2 (germline): MDHEN, SYDVKM. The CDR3 is 14 residues long. Between the trimmed V and J ends, which lost 2 bases and 1 base, there was a span of 9 bases. Full variable domain (remainder filled in from reference TRBV28 and TRBJ2-7): DVKVTQSSRYLVKRTGEKVFLECVQDMDHENMFWYRQDPGLGLRLIYFSYDVKMKEKGDIPEGYSVSREKKERFSLILESASTNQTSMYLCASSLQGRSYEQYFGPGTRLTVT.

The V gene is TRBV19, the J gene TRBJ1-5, with unresolved D. The CDR3 is 17 amino acids. V was cut by 5 bases and J by 11 bases, with 28 bases left in between. Germline V gene lookup returns CDR1 LNHDA and CDR2 SQIVND (reference sequence). The CDR3 bases are TGTGCCAGTAGTGCTGGTGAGAACATCCTGGCCTCCCGGGCCCAGCATTTT. It translates to CASSAGENILASRAQHF. Full variable domain (outside the CDR3, taken from reference TRBV19 and TRBJ1-5): DGGITQSPKYLFRKEGQNVTLSCEQNLNHDAMYWYRQDPGQGLRLIYYSQIVNDFQKGDIAEGYSVSREKKESFPLTVTSAQKNPTAFYLCASSAGENILASRAQHFGDGTRLSIL.

This clone was picked up one time. The chain links TRBV11-2 to TRBJ2-7, with TRBD1 identical over 7 bases. CDR1 and CDR2 (germline): SGHAT, FQNNGV. J was trimmed by 4 bases and V by 5 bases; bases with no gene match: 8. This CDR3 has 14 amino acids. The CDR3 protein is CASSTGQVGYEQYF. The CDR3 coding sequence is TGTGCCAGCAGCACCGGACAGGTGGGATACGAGCAGTACTTC.

The rearrangement uses TRBV29-1 and TRBJ2-5; possibly TRBD1 for D (7 bases). Germline V gene lookup returns CDR1 SQVTM and CDR2 ANQGSEA. This CDR3 contains 15 residues. Trimming took off 6 bases at V and 0 bases at J, with 17 bases between the two ends. The CDR3 coding sequence is TGCAGCGTGGGTGCACAGGGGACTTACCAAGAGACCCAGTACTTC. Translated: CSVGAQGTYQETQYF.

The chain links TRBV10-3 to TRBJ2-6, with D perhaps matching TRBD1 (5 bases). Germline V gene data show CDR1 as ENHRY and CDR2 as SYGVKD. The CDR3 is 17 residues long. Trimming cost V 2 bases and J 4 bases, with 15 bases left between them. The chain's CDR3 is CAISEEARASGANVLTF. CDR3 bases: TGTGCCATCAGTGAGGAGGCCAGGGCCTCCGGGGCCAACGTCCTGACTTTC.

The chain employs TRBV7-3 and TRBJ2-2; D possibly corresponds to TRBD1 (5 bases). Trimming stripped 1 base from V and 4 bases from J, with 13 bases between. The CDR3 sequence is 16 residues long. CDR1 SGHTA and CDR2 FQGTGA come from the germline V gene. CDR3 in DNA: TGTGCCAGCAGCTTAATCGCAGGGTCTAGCACCGGGGAGCTGTTTTTT. Translation: CASSLIAGSSTGELFF.

The genes are TRBV9 and TRBJ2-1; a weak D match, TRBD1 (6 bases). Germline CDR1 and CDR2: SGDLS and YYNGEE. V lost 3 bases to trimming and J lost 3 bases, with 13 bases between them. CDR3 size: 15 residues. The chain's CDR3 is CASSAEGELYNEQFF. CDR3 in DNA: TGTGCCAGCAGCGCTGAGGGGGAGCTCTACAATGAGCAGTTCTTC.

This clone turned up a few times. The CDR3 nucleotides are TGCGCCAGCAGCATGGACAGGGTGGATGAAAAACTGTTTTTT. It yields the protein CASSMDRVDEKLFF. The genes are TRBV5-1 and TRBJ1-4; TRBD1 aligns across 8 bases. Trimming cost V 4 bases and J 6 bases; bases outside gene matches: 5. From germline, CDR1 is SGHRS and CDR2 YFSETQ. This CDR3 spans 14 amino acids.

The chain is built from TRBV5-8 and TRBJ1-1; D uncertain. Germline lookup yields CDR1 SGHTS and CDR2 YDEGEE. V lost 0 bases and J lost 0, with 6 bases in between. The CDR3 sequence is 14 residues long. The CDR3 sequence: CASSLGQVNTEAFF. The CDR3 DNA reads TGTGCCAGCAGCTTGGGGCAAGTGAACACTGAAGCTTTCTTT.

The chain is built from TRBV6-6 and TRBJ1-6; 7 positions match TRBD1. V lost 8 bases and J lost 6; bases outside the gene matches: 10. Germline V gives CDR1 MNHNY, CDR2 SVGAGI (reference sequence). The CDR3 contains 15 residues. The CDR3 coding sequence is TGTGCCAGCTACCTAGGGACAGTAATTAATTCACCCCTCCACTTT. Its protein is CASYLGTVINSPLHF.

V gene TRBV19 combines with J gene TRBJ2-3, with D tentatively TRBD1 (5 bases). The ends were cut back, 7 bases at V and 2 bases at J, with 10 bases in the middle. The germline gives CDR1 LNHDA, CDR2 SQIVND (reference sequence). The CDR3 is 13 amino acids. In nucleotides, the CDR3 is TGTGCCAGTACTAAAGGGGACACAGATACGCAGTATTTT. It is translated as CASTKGDTDTQYF.

This chain uses TRBV5-1 with TRBJ1-2, with 7 bases that match TRBD1. Germline values: CDR1 SGHRS, CDR2 YFSETQ. V lost 0 bases, J lost 8 bases, and 7 bases stayed unmatched. The CDR3 spans 14 residues. Here the CDR3 DNA reads TGCGCCAGCAGCTTGGATCCAGGGGGAGAAGGCTACACCTTC. This gives the protein CASSLDPGGEGYTF.

The V call is TRBV6-4, the J call TRBJ2-3, with D possibly TRBD1 on 5 matching bases. This CDR3 has 13 amino acids. CDR1 MRHNA and CDR2 SNTAGT come from the germline V gene. V was shortened by 3 bases and J by 4 bases, with 8 bases between the two germline ends. The CDR3 DNA sequence: TGTGCCAGCAGTGATCAAGGGGCAGATACGCAGTATTTT. It is translated as CASSDQGADTQYF.

The genes are TRBV5-1 and TRBJ2-6, with 7 bases identical to TRBD2. The CDR3 contains 15 residues. Trimming removed 4 bases from V and 2 bases from J; junction bases left unmatched: 3. CDR1 and CDR2 (germline): SGHRS, YFSETQ. The DNA for the CDR3 is TGCGCCAGCAGCCTACTAGCGACTGGGGCCAACGTCCTGACTTTC. Translation gives CASSLLATGANVLTF. The whole variable domain, remainder taken from reference TRBV5-1 and TRBJ2-6, is KAGVTQTPRYLIKTRGQQVTLSCSPISGHRSVSWYQQTPGQGLQFLFEYFSETQRNKGNFPGRFSGRQFSNSRSEMNVSTLELGDSALYLCASSLLATGANVLTFGAGSRLTVL.

Remarks on this clone: Additional DNA sequences in this sample encode the identical CDR3. The rearrangement uses TRBV7-9 and TRBJ1-1; TRBD1 matches at 8 bases. Trimming took 3 bases from V and 5 from J; bases not matched to a gene: 2. The CDR3 sequence is 13 residues long. CDR1 SEHNR and CDR2 FQNEAQ come from the germline V gene (reference sequence). CDR3 in amino acids: CASSLTGDTEAFF. DNA for the CDR3: TGTGCCAGCAGCTTGACAGGGGATACTGAAGCTTTCTTT.

The V and J genes are TRBV6-5 and TRBJ1-6; tentatively, D is TRBD1 (6 bases). Looked up from germline, CDR1 is MNHEY and CDR2 is SVGAGI. This CDR3 contains 13 residues. The V gene lost 4 bases and the J gene lost 11 bases, with 12 bases spanning the gap. This chain's CDR3 is CASSFVQGAPLHF. The DNA of the CDR3 is TGTGCCAGCAGTTTTGTACAGGGAGCACCCCTCCACTTT.

As for this clone: The junction differs from germline at one of its ends, possibly a read error. This rearrangement joins TRBV6-1 to TRBJ2-1; D may be TRBD1 (6 bases). The germline CDR1 and CDR2 sequences are MNHNS and SASEGT. The CDR3 has 13 amino acids. In DNA, the CDR3 is TGTGCCAGCAGTGACGCCGTGCACAGGGAGAGGCTCTTC. Its protein product is CASSDAVHRERLF.

This chain links TRBV4-1 with TRBJ2-7; D perhaps matches TRBD2 (5 bases). This CDR3 has 16 residues. The V end was cut by 4 bases, the J end by 1 base, with 17 bases between. CDR1 and CDR2 (germline): MGHRA, YSYEKL. The CDR3 DNA reads TGCGCCAGCAGCCGTGGGTCCGGCGGGTCTTCCTACGAGCAGTACTTC. Its protein product is CASSRGSGGSSYEQYF.

The gene calls are TRBV5-1 and TRBJ1-6; a weak D match, TRBD1 (5 bases). Germline-derived CDR1 and CDR2 are SGHRS and YFSETQ. The CDR3 runs 14 residues. V dropped 4 bases and J dropped 7 bases, with 12 bases sitting between them. CDR3 amino acids: CASSPQGLNSPLHF. The CDR3 coding sequence is TGCGCCAGCAGCCCCCAGGGTCTGAATTCACCCCTCCACTTT. Combining the CDR3 with reference TRBV5-1 and TRBJ1-6 gives the whole variable domain KAGVTQTPRYLIKTRGQQVTLSCSPISGHRSVSWYQQTPGQGLQFLFEYFSETQRNKGNFPGRFSGRQFSNSRSEMNVSTLELGDSALYLCASSPQGLNSPLHFGNGTRLTVT.

The sample holds a few counts of this clone. The chain has TRBV7-9 and TRBJ1-1; possible D gene TRBD1, 5 bases. V gave up 1 base and J gave up 12 bases, with 12 bases separating them. The CDR3 sequence is 12 residues long. Germline V gives CDR1 SEHNR, CDR2 FQNEAQ (reference sequence). The CDR3 DNA reads as TGTGCCAGCAGCTTAGGGGGCGTTGCGTCTTTCTTT. Translation: CASSLGGVASFF.

The chain uses TRBV29-1 and TRBJ1-5, with 8 bases that match TRBD1. The V segment lost 7 bases and the J segment 7 bases; nucleotides outside the gene matches: 6. Germline CDR1 reads SQVTM; CDR2 reads ANQGSEA. This CDR3 contains 12 residues. CDR3 sequence: CSAGQGGQPQHF. Here the CDR3 DNA reads TGCAGCGCTGGACAGGGTGGCCAGCCCCAGCATTTT.

The chain carries TRBV30 and TRBJ2-3; no firm D call. V lost 2 bases and J 4 bases, leaving 7 bases between the germline ends. This CDR3 spans 12 amino acids. Germline CDR1 is GTSNPN and CDR2 is SVGIG (reference sequence). The CDR3 nucleotides are TGTGCCTGGAGTTCCCAGGCAGATACGCAGTATTTT. Protein product: CAWSSQADTQYF.

About this clone itself: The junction shows a germline mismatch at one end, possibly a read error. V usage is TRBV7-9 and J usage is TRBJ1-1; D is undetermined. This CDR3 contains 15 residues. From germline, CDR1 is SEHNR and CDR2 FQNEAQ (reference sequence). CDR3 amino acids: CSSRSGLYPNTEAFF. CDR3 nucleotide sequence: TGTTCCAGCAGAAGTGGCTTATACCCGAACACTGAAGCTTTCTTT.

The CDR3 here is CASSLVGWPPGQGSYEQYF. Written as DNA, the CDR3 is TGTGCCAGCAGCTTAGTAGGTTGGCCCCCGGGACAGGGCTCCTACGAGCAGTACTTC. The chain has TRBV7-9 and TRBJ2-7; 9 bases fit TRBD1. Looked up from germline, CDR1 is SEHNR and CDR2 is FQNEAQ (reference sequence). Unmatched junction bases numbered 13, after V lost 1 base and J lost 0 bases. The CDR3 totals 19 residues.